One sample yielded the 4 T cell receptor beta chains listed below, sequenced in a study of type 1 regulatory T cells. From the reads, TCRdb called clonotypes with MiXCR, one entry per CDR3 protein. The top ten hold 2.2% of the sample, which has around 88,000 distinct CDR3 sequences, 25% to 40% seen once. Sequenced material: CD4+ T cells, either the whole sample or a sorted fraction (not recorded which). The receptors come from a human donor in good health.

The V gene is TRBV6-2 or TRBV6-3, the J gene TRBJ2-1; 8 bases agree with TRBD2. Losses at the gene ends were 1 base for V and 2 bases for J; bases not matched to a gene: 4. The germline V gene has CDR1 MNHEY and CDR2 SVGEGT. This CDR3 has 16 residues. In DNA form, the CDR3 reads TGTGCCAGCAGTTACTACCCGGGGGGGACCTACAATGAGCAGTTCTTC. This encodes CASSYYPGGTYNEQFF.

CDR3 in DNA: TGTGCCAGCAAATCCCTAGCGGGGGCGCGAGCCACCGGGGAGCTGTTTTTT. It encodes CASKSLAGARATGELFF. This sequence joins TRBV2 and TRBJ2-2, with 10 positions matching TRBD2. The CDR3 extends over 17 amino acids. Looked up from germline, CDR1 is SNHLY and CDR2 is FYNNEI. V dropped 7 bases and J dropped 4; count of bases not matched to a gene: 12.

The chain joins TRBV10-3 to TRBJ2-7, with 11 bases aligning to TRBD1. V lost 0 bases and J lost 3; bases outside the gene matches: 1. Germline V gene sequence: CDR1 ENHRY, CDR2 SYGVKD. The CDR3 is 15 residues long. Here the CDR3 reads CAISESGTGGYEQYF. The CDR3 DNA reads as TGTGCCATCAGTGAGTCAGGGACAGGGGGCTACGAGCAGTACTTC.

J is TRBJ2-2 and V is TRBV19; 10 bases are shared with TRBD1. The V gene's germline CDR1 is LNHDA and CDR2 SQIVND (reference sequence). The CDR3 runs 15 residues. The trim removed 7 bases at V and 3 bases at J, leaving 5 bases unmatched. CDR3 bases: TGTGCCAGTATTCCCGGGACAGGGGACACCGGGGAGCTGTTTTTT. This translates into CASIPGTGDTGELFF. Supplemented by reference TRBV19 and TRBJ2-2, the full variable domain reads DGGITQSPKYLFRKEGQNVTLSCEQNLNHDAMYWYRQDPGQGLRLIYYSQIVNDFQKGDIAEGYSVSREKKESFPLTVTSAQKNPTAFYLCASIPGTGDTGELFFGEGSRLTVL.